The rows below give T cell receptor beta chains drawn from one sample of a study of cytomegalovirus exposure and HLA in healthy donors. Clones were sequenced by immunoSEQ multiplex PCR, and TCRdb holds only the in-frame ones, with some missing. The sample includes 85,000 to 130,000 clones, roughly 80% seen only once; the top ten take roughly 2.5%. The sequencing sample was made of PBMCs. The receptors stem from a man aged 35 to 55 in good health and CMV-seronegative. The CDR3 runs from the conserved cysteine through the conserved F or W. D genes are given only for firm matches. The listing skips clone size in some rows; elsewhere it reads once, few, many or a size class.

TRBV14	TRBJ2-1	-	-	TGTGCCAGCAGCCAAGGAGCCGTTGTAAGCTTAGGGGGGCAGTTCTTC	CASSQGAVVSLGGQFF
TRBV7-6	TRBJ1-1	-	-	TGTGCCAGCAGCTTAATGCCCTCCGACCGGCAAGGAGTTTACACTGAAGCTTTCTTT	CASSLMPSDRQGVYTEAFF
TRBV11-2	TRBJ1-2	-	once	TGTGCCAGCAGCTTTGGCCAAAACTATGGCTACACCTTC	CASSFGQNYGYTF
TRBV15	TRBJ1-4	TRBD1	-	TGTGCCACCAGCAGAGGAACAGGGGGACTTAATGAAAAACTGTTTTTT	CATSRGTGGLNEKLFF
TRBV5-4	TRBJ2-1	TRBD1	-	TGTGCCAGCAGCTTGGCGACAGGGGTCTACAATGAGCAGTTCTTC	CASSLATGVYNEQFF
TRBV6-4	TRBJ2-6	-	few	TGTGCCAGCAGTGATTCTAGACAGGCCGGCTTCTCTGGGGCCAACGTCCTGACTTTC	CASSDSRQAGFSGANVLTF
TRBV7-9	TRBJ2-1	-	-	TGTGCCAGCAGCTTAGCTGAGGGCTCAGCCTACAATGAGCAGTTCTTC	CASSLAEGSAYNEQFF
TRBV11-2	TRBJ1-6	-	once	TGTGCCAGCAGTACGAGCTCCTATAATTCACCCCTCCACTTT	CASSTSSYNSPLHF
TRBV5-8	TRBJ1-1	-	-	TGTGCCAGCAGCTTGGGACACCTGAACACTGAAGCTTTCTTT	CASSLGHLNTEAFF
TRBV5-1	TRBJ1-2	-	-	TGCGCCAGCAGCTTGGGGGCTGATGGCTACACCTTC	CASSLGADGYTF
TRBV7-2	TRBJ1-3	-	-	TGTGCCAGCAGCCTTTCCGTCTCCGGAAACACCATATATTTT	CASSLSVSGNTIYF
TRBV19	TRBJ2-7	-	-	TGTGCCAGTAGTGTACAGGGCCGCGTGGAGCAGTACTTC	CASSVQGRVEQYF
TRBV18	TRBJ2-5	TRBD1	-	TGTGCCAGCTCTCGGGACAGAAAAGAGACCCAGTACTTC	CASSRDRKETQYF
TRBV6-4	TRBJ1-6	TRBD1	-	TGTGCCAGCAGTGACTCAGGGGACAGGGGAGGTTCACCCCTCCACTTT	CASSDSGDRGGSPLHF
TRBV18	TRBJ2-7	TRBD1	-	TGTGCCAGCTCCGTGACAGGGCGGTCCTACGAGCAGTACTTC	CASSVTGRSYEQYF
TRBV7-7	TRBJ2-2	-	few	TGTGCCAGCAGCCGAGACATGAACACCGGGGAGCTGTTTTTT	CASSRDMNTGELFF